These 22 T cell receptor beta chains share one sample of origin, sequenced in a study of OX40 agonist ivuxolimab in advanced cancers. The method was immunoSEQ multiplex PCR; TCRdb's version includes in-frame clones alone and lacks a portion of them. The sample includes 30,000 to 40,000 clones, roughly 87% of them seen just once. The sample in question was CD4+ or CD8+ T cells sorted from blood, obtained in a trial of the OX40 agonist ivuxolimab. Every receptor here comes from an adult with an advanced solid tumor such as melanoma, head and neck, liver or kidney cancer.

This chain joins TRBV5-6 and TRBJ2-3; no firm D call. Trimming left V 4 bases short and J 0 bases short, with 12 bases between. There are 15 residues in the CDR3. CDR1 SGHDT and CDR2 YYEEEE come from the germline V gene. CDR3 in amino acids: CASSPLRFSTDTQYF. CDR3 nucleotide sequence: TGTGCCAGCAGCCCCCTCAGGTTTAGCACAGATACGCAGTATTTT.

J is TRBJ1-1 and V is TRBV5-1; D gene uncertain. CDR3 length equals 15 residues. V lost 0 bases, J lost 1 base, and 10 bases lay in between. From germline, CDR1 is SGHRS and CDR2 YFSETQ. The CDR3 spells CASSLGFKGNTEAFF. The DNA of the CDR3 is TGCGCCAGCAGCTTGGGATTTAAGGGGAACACTGAAGCTTTCTTT.

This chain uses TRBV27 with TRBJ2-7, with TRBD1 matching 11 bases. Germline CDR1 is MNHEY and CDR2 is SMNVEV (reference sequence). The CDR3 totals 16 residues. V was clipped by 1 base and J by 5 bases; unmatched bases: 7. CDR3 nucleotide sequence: TGTGCCAGCAGTTTATACTTAGGACAGGGGGCTGACGAGCAGTACTTC. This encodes CASSLYLGQGADEQYF.

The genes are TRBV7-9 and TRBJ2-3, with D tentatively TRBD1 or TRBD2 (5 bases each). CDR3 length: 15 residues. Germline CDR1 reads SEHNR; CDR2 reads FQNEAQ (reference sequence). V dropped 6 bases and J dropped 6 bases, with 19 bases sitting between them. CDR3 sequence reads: CASSSPGPAGDTQYF. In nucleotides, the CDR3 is TGTGCCAGCAGTTCTCCGGGACCAGCTGGGGATACGCAGTATTTT.

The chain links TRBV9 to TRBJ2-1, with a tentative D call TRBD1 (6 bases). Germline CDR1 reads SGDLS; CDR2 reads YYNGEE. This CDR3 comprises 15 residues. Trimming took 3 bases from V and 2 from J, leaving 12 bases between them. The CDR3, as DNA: TGTGCCAGCAGCGCCTCCTGGGGGCCCTACAATGAGCAGTTCTTC. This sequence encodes CASSASWGPYNEQFF.

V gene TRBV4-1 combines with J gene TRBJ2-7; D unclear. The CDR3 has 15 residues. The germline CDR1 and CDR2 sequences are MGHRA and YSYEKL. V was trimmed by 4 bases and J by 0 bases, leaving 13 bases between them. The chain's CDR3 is CASSRRTESSYEQYF. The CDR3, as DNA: TGCGCCAGCAGCCGCCGGACCGAAAGCTCCTACGAGCAGTACTTC.

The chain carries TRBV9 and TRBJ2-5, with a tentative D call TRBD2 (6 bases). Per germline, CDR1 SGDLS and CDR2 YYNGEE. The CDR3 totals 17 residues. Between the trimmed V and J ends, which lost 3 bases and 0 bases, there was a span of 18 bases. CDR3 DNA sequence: TGTGCCAGCAGCGCCCATTATGGGACTTCCTACCAAGAGACCCAGTACTTC. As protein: CASSAHYGTSYQETQYF.

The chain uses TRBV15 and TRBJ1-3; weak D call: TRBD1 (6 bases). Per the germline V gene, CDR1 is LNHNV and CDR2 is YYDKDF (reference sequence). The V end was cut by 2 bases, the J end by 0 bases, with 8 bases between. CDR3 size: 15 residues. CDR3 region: CATSRQGFSGNTIYF. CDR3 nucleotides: TGTGCCACCAGCAGACAGGGGTTCTCTGGAAACACCATATATTTT. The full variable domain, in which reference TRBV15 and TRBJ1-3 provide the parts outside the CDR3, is DAMVIQNPRYQVTQFGKPVTLSCSQTLNHNVMYWYQQKSSQAPKLLFHYYDKDFNNEADTPDNFQSRRPNTSFCFLDIRSPGLGDTAMYLCATSRQGFSGNTIYFGEGSWLTVV.

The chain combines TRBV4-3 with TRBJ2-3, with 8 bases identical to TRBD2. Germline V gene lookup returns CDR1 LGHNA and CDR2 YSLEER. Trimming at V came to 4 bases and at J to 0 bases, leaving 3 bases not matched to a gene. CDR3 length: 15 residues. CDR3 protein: CASSLGGGSTDTQYF. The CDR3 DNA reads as TGCGCCAGCAGCCTCGGGGGGGGAAGCACAGATACGCAGTATTTT.

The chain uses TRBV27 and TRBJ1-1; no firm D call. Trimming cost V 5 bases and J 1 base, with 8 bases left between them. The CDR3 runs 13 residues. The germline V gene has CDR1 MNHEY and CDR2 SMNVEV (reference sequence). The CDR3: CASSPGRNTEAFF. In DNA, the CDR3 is TGTGCCAGCAGTCCGGGGAGGAACACTGAAGCTTTCTTT.

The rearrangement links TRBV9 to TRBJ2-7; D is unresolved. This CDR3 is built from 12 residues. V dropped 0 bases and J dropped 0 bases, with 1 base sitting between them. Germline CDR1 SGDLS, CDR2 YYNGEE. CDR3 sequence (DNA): TGTGCCAGCAGCGTAGACTCCTACGAGCAGTACTTC. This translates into CASSVDSYEQYF.

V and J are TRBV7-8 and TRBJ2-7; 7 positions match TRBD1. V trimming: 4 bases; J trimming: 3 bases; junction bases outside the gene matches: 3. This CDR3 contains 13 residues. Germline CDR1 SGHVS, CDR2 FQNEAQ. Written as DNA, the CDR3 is TGTGCCAGCAGCTCGGGACAGAACTACGAGCAGTACTTC. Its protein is CASSSGQNYEQYF.

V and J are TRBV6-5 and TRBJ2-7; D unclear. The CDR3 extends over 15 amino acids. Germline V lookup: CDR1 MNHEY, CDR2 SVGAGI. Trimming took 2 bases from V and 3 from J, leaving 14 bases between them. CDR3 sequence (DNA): TGTGCCAGCAGTTACAGTACAGCCCCCAACTACGAGCAGTACTTC. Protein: CASSYSTAPNYEQYF.

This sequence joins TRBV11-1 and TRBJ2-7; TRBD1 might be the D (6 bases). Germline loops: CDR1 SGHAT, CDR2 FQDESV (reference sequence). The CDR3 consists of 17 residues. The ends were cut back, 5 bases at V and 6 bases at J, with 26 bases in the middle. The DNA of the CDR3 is TGTGCCAGCAGCCATGGTCAGGGTTTCCAGGGGATCCGCGAGCAGTACTTC. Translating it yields CASSHGQGFQGIREQYF.

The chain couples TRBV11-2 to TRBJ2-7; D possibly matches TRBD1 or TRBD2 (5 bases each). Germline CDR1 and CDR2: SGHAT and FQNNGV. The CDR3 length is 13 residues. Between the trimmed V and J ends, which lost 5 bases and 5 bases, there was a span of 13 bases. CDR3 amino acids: CASSTTVGDEQYF. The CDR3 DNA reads TGTGCCAGCAGCACCACGGTGGGGGACGAGCAGTACTTC.

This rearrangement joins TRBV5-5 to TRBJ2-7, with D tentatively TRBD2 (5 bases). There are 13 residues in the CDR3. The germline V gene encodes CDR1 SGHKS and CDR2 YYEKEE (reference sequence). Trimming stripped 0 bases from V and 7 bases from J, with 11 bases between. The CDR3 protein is CASSLGTLGEQYF. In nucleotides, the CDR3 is TGTGCCAGCAGCTTGGGGACTTTAGGGGAGCAGTACTTC. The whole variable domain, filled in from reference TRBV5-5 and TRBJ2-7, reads DAGVTQSPTHLIKTRGQQVTLRCSPISGHKSVSWYQQVLGQGPQFIFQYYEKEERGRGNFPDRFSARQFPNYSSELNVNALLLGDSALYLCASSLGTLGEQYFGPGTRLTVT.

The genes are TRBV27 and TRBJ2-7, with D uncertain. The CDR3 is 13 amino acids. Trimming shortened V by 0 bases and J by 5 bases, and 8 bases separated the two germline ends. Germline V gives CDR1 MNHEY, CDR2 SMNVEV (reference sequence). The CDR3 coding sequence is TGTGCCAGCAGTTTATCCCCGCGGAACGAGCAGTACTTC. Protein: CASSLSPRNEQYF.

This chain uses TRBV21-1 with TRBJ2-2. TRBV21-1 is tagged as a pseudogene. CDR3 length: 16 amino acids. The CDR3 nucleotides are TGTGCCAGCAGCAAAGCGCGGACACGGGGCACCGGGGAGCTGTTTTTT. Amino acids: CASSKARTRGTGELFF.

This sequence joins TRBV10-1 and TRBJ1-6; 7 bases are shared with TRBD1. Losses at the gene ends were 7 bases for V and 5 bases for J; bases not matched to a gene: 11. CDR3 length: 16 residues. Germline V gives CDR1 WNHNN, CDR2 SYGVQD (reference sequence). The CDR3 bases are TGCGCCAGCAAAGAGTCGGCAGGGGGTCATAATTCACCCCTCCACTTT. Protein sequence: CASKESAGGHNSPLHF.

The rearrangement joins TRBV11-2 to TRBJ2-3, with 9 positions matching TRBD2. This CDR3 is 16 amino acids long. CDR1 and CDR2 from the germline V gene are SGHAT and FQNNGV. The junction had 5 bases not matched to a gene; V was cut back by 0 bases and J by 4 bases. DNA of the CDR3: TGTGCCAGCAGCTTAGAGTCGCGGGGGGGCCCAGATACGCAGTATTTT. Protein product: CASSLESRGGPDTQYF.

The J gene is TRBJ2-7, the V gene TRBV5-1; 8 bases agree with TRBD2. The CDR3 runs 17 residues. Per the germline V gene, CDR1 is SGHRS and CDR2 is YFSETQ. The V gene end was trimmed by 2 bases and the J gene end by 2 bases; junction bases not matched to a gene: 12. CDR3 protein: CASSFPKERGLTYEQYF. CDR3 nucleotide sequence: TGCGCCAGCAGCTTCCCGAAGGAGCGGGGGCTTACCTACGAGCAGTACTTC.

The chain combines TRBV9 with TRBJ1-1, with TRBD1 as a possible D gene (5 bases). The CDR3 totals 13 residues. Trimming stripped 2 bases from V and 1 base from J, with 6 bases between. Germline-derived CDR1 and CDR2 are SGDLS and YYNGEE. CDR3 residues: CASSVGPNTEAFF. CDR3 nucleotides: TGTGCCAGCAGCGTGGGGCCGAACACTGAAGCTTTCTTT.